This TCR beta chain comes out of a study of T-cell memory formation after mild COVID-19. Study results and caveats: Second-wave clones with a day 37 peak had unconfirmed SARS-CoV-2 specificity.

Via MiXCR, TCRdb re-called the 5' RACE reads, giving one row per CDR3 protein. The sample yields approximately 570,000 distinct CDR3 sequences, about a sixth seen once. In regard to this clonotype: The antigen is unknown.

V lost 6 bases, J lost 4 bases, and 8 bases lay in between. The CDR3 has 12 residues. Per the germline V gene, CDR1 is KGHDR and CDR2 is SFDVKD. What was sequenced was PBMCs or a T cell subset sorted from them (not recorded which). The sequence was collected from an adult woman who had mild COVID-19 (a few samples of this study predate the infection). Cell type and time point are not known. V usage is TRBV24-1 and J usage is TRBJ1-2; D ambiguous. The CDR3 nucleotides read TGTGCCACCAGTCCAGGTGGCTATGGCTACACCTTC. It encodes CATSPGGYGYTF.